This TCR beta chain derives from a study of CD8 T cells in Susac syndrome (dated by TCRdb to the late 2010s). For the wider study: Repertoire sequencing was used to test whether CD8+ T cell activation and differentiation in Susac syndrome was antigen driven. The clonality of the CD8+ T cell repertoire was compared across 12 healthy donors, some 14 Susac syndrome patients and fewer than 16 multiple sclerosis patients.

The CDR3 starts with the cysteine, ends with the phenylalanine, and has 15 residues. Only the CDR3 DNA is retained, 45 bases long and in frame from the first base. Unmatched junction bases come to 9, with V trimmed by 4 bases and J by 5 bases. For CDR1 and CDR2, the germline V gene lists SGDLS and YYNGEE. About this clonotype: Its antigen specificity is not known. The record has no base qualities; no much larger clone is one base away.

High-throughput TCR beta sequencing profiled peripheral blood CD8+ and CD4+ T cells from healthy donors, Susac syndrome patients and multiple sclerosis patients. Treatment-naive patients with stable or active relapsing-remitting disease fulfilling revised McDonald criteria were used as multiple sclerosis controls. CD8+ TEMRA cells were enriched by FACS, while bulk CD8+ and CD4+ T cells were purified by magnetic negative isolation. Blood was collected in EDTA tubes and processed within 24 hours, with PBMCs isolated through density gradient centrifugation. PBMCs destined for TCR sequencing were cryopreserved in liquid nitrogen and later thawed in a 37 °C water bath. The sorted or isolated CD4+, CD8+ and CD8+ TEMRA cells had a purity of 90% or higher. RNA was extracted using the RNeasy kit, and about 0.5 to 1 microgram was reverse transcribed with random hexamers. The immunoSEQ multiplex PCR assay, which covers 54 Vbeta and 13 Jbeta segments, was used to amplify TCR beta CDR3 regions. To correct PCR amplification bias, a synthetic template baseline was used for both primer optimization and computational correction. The original pipeline was this. Reads were annotated to V, D and J genes per IMGT and analyzed with immunoSEQ Analyzer, keeping only productive sequences. Clonality was computed as one minus Shannon entropy normalized by log2 of the number of productive unique sequences. For each patient and control, public and private clones were evaluated among the 100 most prevalent clones. Clones were defined as Susac-specific if absent from the healthy and MS cohorts, from 1052 published viral clones and from other ImmuneACCESS disease sequences. TCRdb redid the processing of the public reads, applying fastp at Q25 and MiXCR, and retained in-frame beta chains. Rows with a matching CDR3 protein are joined into one entry that keeps the most common DNA and genes. The authors' filters were not applied to this entry. The sample records more than 150,000 distinct CDR3 sequences, approximately 94% of which are singletons. Over 0.2% of the sample is held by the ten biggest clonotypes.

Broader findings and caveats from the paper: The study acknowledged that relatively few individuals were included in the TCR sequencing and HLA analysis.

This TCR came from a human donor with multiple sclerosis. The chain joins TRBV9 to TRBJ2-3; TRBD2 lines up with 8 middle nucleotides. The specimen sequenced was CD8+ T cells from PBMCs. In nucleotide form, the sequence is TGTGCCAGCAGCACTAGCGGTGTTAATGAAGATACGCAGTATTTT. Its protein is CASSTSGVNEDTQYF.